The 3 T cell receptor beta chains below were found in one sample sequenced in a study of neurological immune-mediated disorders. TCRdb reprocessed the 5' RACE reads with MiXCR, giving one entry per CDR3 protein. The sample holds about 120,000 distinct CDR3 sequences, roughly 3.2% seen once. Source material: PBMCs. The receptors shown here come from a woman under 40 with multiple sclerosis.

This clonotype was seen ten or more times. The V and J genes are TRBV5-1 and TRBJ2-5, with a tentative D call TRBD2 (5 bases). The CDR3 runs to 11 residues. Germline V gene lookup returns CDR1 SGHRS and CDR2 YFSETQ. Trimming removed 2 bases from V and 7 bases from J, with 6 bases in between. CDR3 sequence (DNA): TGCGCCAGCAGCTTCGAGGGGACCCAGTACTTC. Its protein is CASSFEGTQYF.

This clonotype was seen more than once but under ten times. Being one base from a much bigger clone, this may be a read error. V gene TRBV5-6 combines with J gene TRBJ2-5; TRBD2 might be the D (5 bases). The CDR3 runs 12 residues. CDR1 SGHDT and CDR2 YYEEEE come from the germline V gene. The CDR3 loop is CDSSFGLETQYF. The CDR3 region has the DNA TGTGACAGCAGCTTTGGACTAGAGACCCAGTACTTC.

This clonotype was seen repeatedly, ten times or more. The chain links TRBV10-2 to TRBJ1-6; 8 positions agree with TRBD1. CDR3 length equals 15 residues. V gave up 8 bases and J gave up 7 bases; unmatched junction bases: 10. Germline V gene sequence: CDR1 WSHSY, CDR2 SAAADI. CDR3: CASLDRAGENSPLHF. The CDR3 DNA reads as TGCGCCAGCCTGGACAGGGCGGGCGAAAATTCACCCCTCCACTTT.